Below, 11 T cell receptor beta chains from the same sample are listed, as sequenced in a study of T cell changes during pregnancy in multiple sclerosis. Repertoires were generated with immunoSEQ multiplex PCR, while TCRdb's copy carries only in-frame clones and drops some. Of 35,000 or so clones listed, 88% were seen once; the top ten hold 1.2%. The sample in question was CD4+ T cells from peripheral blood mononuclear cells, obtained before pregnancy. These TCRs come from a female donor with multiple sclerosis, enrolled in a pregnancy study.

J is TRBJ2-7 and V is TRBV11-2; 12 nucleotides agree with TRBD2. Trimming cost V 6 bases and J 5 bases; bases outside gene matches: 11. The length of the CDR3 is 16 residues. Germline V CDR1 and CDR2: SGHAT, FQNNGV. The CDR3: CASSSLGLAGWHEQYF. The CDR3, as DNA: TGTGCCAGCAGTTCTCTTGGACTAGCGGGGTGGCACGAGCAGTACTTC.

The V gene is TRBV5-1, the J gene TRBJ2-3; TRBD2 matches 10 bases. The CDR3 length is 17 residues. The ends lost 0 bases at V and 1 base at J; junction bases unmatched: 5. In germline, CDR1 is SGHRS, CDR2 YFSETQ. The CDR3: CASSLARLAGGTDTQYF. CDR3 nucleotides: TGCGCCAGCAGCTTGGCCCGGCTAGCGGGAGGCACAGATACGCAGTATTTT.

In nucleotides, the CDR3 is TGCGCCAGCAGCCAAGGATCGCGGGAGTGGGCAGATACGCAGTATTTT. Amino acid sequence: CASSQGSREWADTQYF. The rearrangement joins TRBV4-1 to TRBJ2-3; 7 bases align to TRBD2. The CDR3 loop spans 16 amino acids. Trimming cost V 1 base and J 4 bases; bases outside gene matches: 8. CDR1 and CDR2 (germline): MGHRA, YSYEKL.

Only one count was recorded for this clone. The chain has TRBV6-5 and TRBJ1-1, with 7 positions matching TRBD1. Germline-derived CDR1 and CDR2 are MNHEY and SVGAGI. J gave up 5 bases and V 0 bases, and 6 bases lay outside the gene matches. This CDR3 comprises 15 residues. The CDR3 sequence: CASSYSDRLYTEAFF. The CDR3 DNA reads TGTGCCAGCAGTTACTCGGACAGGTTATATACTGAAGCTTTCTTT.

The V and J genes are TRBV2 and TRBJ2-1, with 8 bases aligning to TRBD2. CDR1 is SNHLY, CDR2 FYNNEI, per germline. The CDR3 has 14 amino acids. The ends lost 6 bases at V and 3 bases at J; junction bases unmatched: 4. The CDR3: CASRTSGLYNEQFF. CDR3 bases: TGTGCCAGCAGAACTAGCGGACTCTACAATGAGCAGTTCTTC. The variable domain in full, with the rest retrieved from reference TRBV2 and TRBJ2-1, is EPEVTQTPSHQVTQMGQEVILRCVPISNHLYFYWYRQILGQKVEFLVSFYNNEISEKSEIFDDQFSVERPDGSNFTLKIRSTKLEDSAMYFCASRTSGLYNEQFFGPGTRLTVL.

The chain links TRBV10-3 to TRBJ2-1; TRBD2 matches at 7 bases. J lost 7 bases, V lost 2 bases, and 8 bases had no gene match. Germline values: CDR1 ENHRY, CDR2 SYGVKD. The CDR3 sequence is 15 residues long. The CDR3 protein is CAISESQREANEQFF. The CDR3 DNA is TGTGCCATCAGTGAGAGCCAGCGGGAAGCGAATGAGCAGTTCTTC.

The rearrangement uses TRBV10-3 and TRBJ1-2; 7 positions agree with TRBD1. CDR1 and CDR2 from the germline V gene are ENHRY and SYGVKD. V shed 3 bases, J shed 5 bases, and the junction held 9 bases outside the gene matches. This CDR3 region has 15 residues. CDR3 loop: CAISEQPTGQYGYTF. The CDR3 DNA reads TGTGCCATCAGTGAACAGCCGACAGGGCAATATGGCTACACCTTC.

V gene TRBV4-1 combines with J gene TRBJ1-6; D perhaps matches TRBD1 (6 bases). Between the trimmed V and J ends, which lost 1 base and 10 bases, there was a span of 20 bases. This CDR3 region has 17 residues. Looked up from germline, CDR1 is MGHRA and CDR2 is YSYEKL. This CDR3 is CASSQGILTGRRSPLHF. In nucleotides, the CDR3 is TGCGCCAGCAGCCAAGGGATCCTAACAGGGCGGCGGTCACCCCTCCACTTT.

The V gene is TRBV19, the J gene TRBJ1-4; 10 bases are a match to TRBD1. Germline V lookup: CDR1 LNHDA, CDR2 SQIVND (reference sequence). This CDR3 region has 15 residues. After removal of 6 bases from V and 7 bases from J, the junction contained 8 bases not matched to a gene. In DNA form, the CDR3 reads TGTGCCAGTAGGACAGGGGGCACGGGAGGTGAAAAACTGTTTTTT. This translates into CASRTGGTGGEKLFF.

The V and J genes are TRBV7-9 and TRBJ2-3, with TRBD2 identical over 8 bases. Germline lookup yields CDR1 SEHNR and CDR2 FQNEAQ (reference sequence). This CDR3 comprises 16 residues. V gave up 2 bases and J gave up 1 base; unmatched junction bases: 5. CDR3 in amino acids: CASSLPLTSGTDTQYF. The CDR3 DNA follows: TGTGCCAGCAGCTTACCCCTGACTAGCGGCACAGATACGCAGTATTTT.

V and J are TRBV6-5 and TRBJ2-7; 7 bases line up with TRBD1. CDR1 and CDR2 from the germline V gene are MNHEY and SVGAGI. The CDR3 is 16 residues long. After removal of 2 bases from V and 7 bases from J, the junction contained 14 bases not matched to a gene. The CDR3 region is CASSYLRTGRLLEQYF. CDR3 in DNA: TGTGCCAGCAGTTACCTTCGGACAGGCCGCTTACTGGAGCAGTACTTC.